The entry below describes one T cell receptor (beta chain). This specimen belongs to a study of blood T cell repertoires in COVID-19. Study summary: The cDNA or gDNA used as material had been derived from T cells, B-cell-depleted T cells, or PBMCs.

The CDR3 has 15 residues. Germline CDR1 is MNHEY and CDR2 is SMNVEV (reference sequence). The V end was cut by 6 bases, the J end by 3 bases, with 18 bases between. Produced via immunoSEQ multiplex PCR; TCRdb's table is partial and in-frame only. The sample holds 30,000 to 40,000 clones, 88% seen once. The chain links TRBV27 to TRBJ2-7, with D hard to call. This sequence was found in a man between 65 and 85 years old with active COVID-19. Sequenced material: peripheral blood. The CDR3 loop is CASSSGSFLIYEQYF. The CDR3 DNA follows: TGTGCCAGCAGCTCCGGGTCCTTCCTCATCTACGAGCAGTACTTC.